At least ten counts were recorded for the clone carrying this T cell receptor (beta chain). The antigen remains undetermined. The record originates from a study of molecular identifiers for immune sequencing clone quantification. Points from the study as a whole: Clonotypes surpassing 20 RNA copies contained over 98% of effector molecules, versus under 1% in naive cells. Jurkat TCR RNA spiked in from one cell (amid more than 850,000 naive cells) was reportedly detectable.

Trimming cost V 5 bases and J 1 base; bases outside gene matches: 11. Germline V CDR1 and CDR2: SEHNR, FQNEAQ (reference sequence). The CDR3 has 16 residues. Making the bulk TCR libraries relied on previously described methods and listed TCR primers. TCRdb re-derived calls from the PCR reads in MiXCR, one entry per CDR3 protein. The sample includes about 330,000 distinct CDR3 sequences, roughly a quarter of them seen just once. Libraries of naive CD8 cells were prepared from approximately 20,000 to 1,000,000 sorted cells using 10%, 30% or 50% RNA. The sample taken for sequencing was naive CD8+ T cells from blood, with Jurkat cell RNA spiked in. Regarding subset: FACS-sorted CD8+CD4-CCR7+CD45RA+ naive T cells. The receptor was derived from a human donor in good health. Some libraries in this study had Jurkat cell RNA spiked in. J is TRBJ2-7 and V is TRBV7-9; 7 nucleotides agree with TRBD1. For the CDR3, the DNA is TGTGCCAGCAGCCCCCAGACAGGGCTCCGGTCCTACGAGCAGTACTTC. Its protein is CASSPQTGLRSYEQYF.